Presented here are 18 T cell receptor beta chains from one specimen sequenced in a study of blood T cell repertoires in COVID-19. Assay used: immunoSEQ multiplex PCR; TCRdb lists only in-frame clones, some missing. Here the sample spans 45,000 to 65,000 clones, roughly 88% being singletons. Sequencing was performed on peripheral blood. The receptors originated from a human donor in a cohort sampled during active COVID-19.

This clone was counted between two and nine times. The V and J genes are TRBV18 and TRBJ2-7, with a possible D match to TRBD1 (5 bases). This CDR3 contains 13 residues. The V end lost 3 bases, the J end lost 5 bases, and 11 bases lay between the germline ends. The germline V gene has CDR1 KGHSH and CDR2 LQKENI. The CDR3 loop reads CASSPQGEHEQYF. The CDR3 DNA is TGTGCCAGCTCACCCCAGGGTGAGCACGAGCAGTACTTC.

This clone appeared once. The rearrangement uses TRBV3-1 (or the pseudogene TRBV3-2) and TRBJ2-1; TRBD2 matches 7 bases. The CDR3 has 12 amino acids. With V trimmed by 1 base and J by 11 bases, 2 bases remained unmatched. Germline CDR1 reads LGHDT; CDR2 reads YNNKEL (reference sequence). This CDR3 is CASSQGGTKQFF. CDR3 coding DNA: TGTGCCAGCAGCCAAGGCGGGACTAAGCAGTTCTTC.

The J gene is TRBJ2-1, the V gene TRBV10-1; TRBD2 agrees at 8 bases. CDR3 size: 15 residues. The junction had 7 bases not matched to a gene; V was cut back by 2 bases and J by 7 bases. Germline V gene data show CDR1 as WNHNN and CDR2 as SYGVQD (reference sequence). The DNA of the CDR3 is TGCGCCAGCAGTGAGATGGCGGGAGGACAGAATGAGCAGTTCTTC. Translating gives CASSEMAGGQNEQFF.

The chain employs TRBV4-1 and TRBJ1-5; 10 bases match TRBD1. The CDR3 sequence is 15 residues long. Trimming at V came to 3 bases and at J to 6 bases, leaving 5 bases not matched to a gene. CDR1 MGHRA and CDR2 YSYEKL come from the germline V gene. CDR3 sequence (DNA): TGCGCCAGCAGCCAGGTGGACAGGGGGATTCAGCCCCAGCATTTT. The encoded protein is CASSQVDRGIQPQHF.

V usage is TRBV30 and J usage is TRBJ2-2; TRBD2 matches at 7 bases. The germline gives CDR1 GTSNPN, CDR2 SVGIG (reference sequence). The CDR3 extends over 16 amino acids. After removal of 0 bases from V and 3 bases from J, the junction contained 7 bases not matched to a gene. The CDR3 here is CAWSVLGGSDTGELFF. Here the CDR3 DNA reads TGTGCCTGGAGTGTATTGGGCGGGAGCGACACCGGGGAGCTGTTTTTT. Filled out from reference TRBV30 and TRBJ2-2, the complete variable domain reads SQTIHQWPATLVQPVGSPLSLECTVEGTSNPNLYWYRQAAGRGLQLLFYSVGIGQISSEVPQNLSASRPQDRQFILSSKKLLLSDSGFYLCAWSVLGGSDTGELFFGEGSRLTVL.

This sequence joins TRBV6-2 or TRBV6-3 and TRBJ1-6, with D possibly TRBD1 on 6 matching bases. With 2 bases removed from V and 9 bases from J, the gap between germline ends came to 17 bases. Looked up from germline, CDR1 is MNHEY and CDR2 is SVGEGT. This CDR3 has 16 residues. CDR3 DNA sequence: TGTGCCAGCAGTTACCTTAGACAGGCCTCGAGTTCACCCCTCCACTTT. It is translated as CASSYLRQASSSPLHF.

This sequence joins TRBV5-6 and TRBJ2-7, with 13 nucleotides matching TRBD2. After removal of 5 bases from V and 4 bases from J, the junction contained 6 bases not matched to a gene. Germline assignment: CDR1 SGHDT and CDR2 YYEEEE. The CDR3 consists of 15 residues. CDR3 DNA: TGTGCCAGCAGGTACGGACTAGCGGGAGTATACGAGCAGTACTTC. It is translated as CASRYGLAGVYEQYF.

J is TRBJ2-7 and V is TRBV11-2; weak D call: TRBD2 (7 bases). CDR3 length: 13 amino acids. V was cut by 4 bases and J by 4 bases, with 11 bases left in between. CDR1 and CDR2 from the germline V gene are SGHAT and FQNNGV. In DNA form, the CDR3 reads TGTGCCAGCAGCTCCAGGGGAGGGTACGAGCAGTACTTC. Translated: CASSSRGGYEQYF.

The genes are TRBV5-1 and TRBJ1-1; TRBD1 might be the D (5 bases). The CDR3 totals 13 residues. Germline loops: CDR1 SGHRS, CDR2 YFSETQ. Trimming left V 1 base short and J 5 bases short, with 9 bases between. This CDR3 reads CASSLQGGTEAFF. CDR3 nucleotide sequence: TGCGCCAGCAGCTTGCAGGGAGGTACTGAAGCTTTCTTT.

The chain links TRBV5-4 to TRBJ1-2; D is ambiguous. This CDR3 comprises 12 residues. Germline CDR1 is SGHNT and CDR2 is YYREEE (reference sequence). V lost 3 bases to trimming and J lost 7 bases, with 10 bases between them. Here the CDR3 DNA reads TGTGCCAGCAGCTCCCTGGGAGGTGGCTACACCTTC. Protein product: CASSSLGGGYTF.

V gene TRBV7-7 combines with J gene TRBJ2-7, with D unresolved. V was trimmed by 2 bases and J by 0 bases, leaving 8 bases between them. Germline assignment: CDR1 SSHAT and CDR2 FNYEAQ (reference sequence). This CDR3 region has 14 residues. The CDR3: CASSLRVNSYEQYF. CDR3 DNA sequence: TGTGCCAGCAGCTTACGGGTAAACTCCTACGAGCAGTACTTC. Together with reference TRBV7-7 and TRBJ2-7, the CDR3 gives the full variable domain: GAGVSQSPRYKVTKRGQDVTLRCDPISSHATLYWYQQALGQGPEFLTYFNYEAQPDKSGLPSDRFSAERPEGSISTLTIQRTEQRDSAMYRCASSLRVNSYEQYFGPGTRLTVT.

This clone was picked up one time. J is TRBJ2-5 and V is TRBV6-6; the D gene is possibly TRBD1 (5 bases). Germline CDR1 and CDR2: MNHNY and SVGAGI (reference sequence). Trimming pared 0 bases from V and 4 bases from J, leaving 6 bases between. The CDR3 runs 13 residues. CDR3 loop: CASSYSRVETQYF. CDR3 DNA sequence: TGTGCCAGCAGTTACTCCAGGGTAGAGACCCAGTACTTC.

This chain links TRBV27 with TRBJ1-2; D may be TRBD1 (5 bases). Per the germline V gene, CDR1 is MNHEY and CDR2 is SMNVEV (reference sequence). The V end was cut by 4 bases, the J end by 6 bases, with 12 bases between. The CDR3 has 13 residues. CDR3 protein: CASSSWDSDGYTF. The DNA for the CDR3 is TGTGCCAGCAGTTCCTGGGACTCAGATGGCTACACCTTC.

This clone came up a few times. The chain uses TRBV3-1 (or the pseudogene TRBV3-2) and TRBJ1-6; the D is unclear. From germline, CDR1 is LGHDT and CDR2 YNNKEL (reference sequence). Trimming pared 3 bases from V and 1 base from J, leaving 7 bases between. The CDR3 contains 15 residues. Here the CDR3 DNA reads TGTGCCAGCAGCCAGATAGCATCCTATAATTCACCCCTCCACTTT. Protein sequence: CASSQIASYNSPLHF.

The chain carries TRBV19 and TRBJ1-5; maybe TRBD1 (6 bases). The germline V and J ends were trimmed by 3 bases and 6 bases, with 9 bases remaining between them. Germline V gene lookup returns CDR1 LNHDA and CDR2 SQIVND (reference sequence). This CDR3 is built from 13 residues. The DNA for the CDR3 is TGTGCCAGTAGTATCGAAGGGGGTCAGCCCCAGCATTTT. Translation gives CASSIEGGQPQHF.

This clone was seen just once. The rearrangement joins TRBV6-1 to TRBJ1-4; a weak D match, TRBD1 (5 bases). Looked up from germline, CDR1 is MNHNS and CDR2 is SASEGT. CDR3 size: 15 residues. Trimming took off 0 bases at V and 7 bases at J, with 12 bases between the two ends. The CDR3 region is CASSEAWGDGEKLFF. As DNA, the CDR3 is TGTGCCAGCAGTGAAGCTTGGGGGGACGGTGAAAAACTGTTTTTT.

The J gene is TRBJ1-1, the V gene TRBV12-3 or TRBV12-4; D ambiguous. Deletions cut 5 bases from V and 3 bases from J, with 10 bases between. CDR3 size: 13 residues. The DNA of the CDR3 is TGTGCCAGCAGTCGTTATCGGGACACTGAAGCTTTCTTT. Amino acid sequence: CASSRYRDTEAFF.

This clone showed up just once. The V call is TRBV7-9, the J call TRBJ1-2; D perhaps matches TRBD1 (5 bases). V lost 5 bases, J lost 4 bases, and 17 bases lay in between. The CDR3 is made up of 15 amino acids. The germline CDR1 and CDR2 sequences are SEHNR and FQNEAQ (reference sequence). CDR3 coding DNA: TGTGCCAGCAGCCCGAGGGGAGGAGGAGGCTATGGCTACACCTTC. Its protein product is CASSPRGGGGYGYTF. Full variable domain (outside the CDR3, taken from reference TRBV7-9 and TRBJ1-2): DTGVSQNPRHKITKRGQNVTFRCDPISEHNRLYWYRQTLGQGPEFLTYFQNEAQLEKSRLLSDRFSAERPKGSFSTLEIQRTEQGDSAMYLCASSPRGGGGYGYTFGSGTRLTVV.